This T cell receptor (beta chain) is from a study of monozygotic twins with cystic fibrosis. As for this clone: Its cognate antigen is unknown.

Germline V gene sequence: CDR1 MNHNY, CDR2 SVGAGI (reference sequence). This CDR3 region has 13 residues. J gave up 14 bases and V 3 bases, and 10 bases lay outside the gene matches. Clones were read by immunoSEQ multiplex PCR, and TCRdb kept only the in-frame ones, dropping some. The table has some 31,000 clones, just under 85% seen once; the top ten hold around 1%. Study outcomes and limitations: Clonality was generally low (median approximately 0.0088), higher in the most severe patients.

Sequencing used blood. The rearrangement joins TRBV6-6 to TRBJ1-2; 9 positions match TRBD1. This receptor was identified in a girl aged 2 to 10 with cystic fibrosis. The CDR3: CASSYSLGTGKTF. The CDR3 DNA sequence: TGTGCCAGCAGTTATTCGCTGGGGACAGGGAAGACCTTC.